The rows below give T cell receptor beta chains drawn from one sample of a study of cytomegalovirus exposure and HLA in healthy donors. TCRdb's copy holds only in-frame clones and misses some; the assay was immunoSEQ multiplex PCR. The top ten hold over 1.5% of the sample, which has 190,000 or so clones, around 86% seen once. The specimen was PBMCs. The source is a middle-aged man in good health and CMV-seronegative. The CDR3 runs from the conserved cysteine through the conserved F or W. D genes are given only for firm matches. For some rows the clone size is stated as once, few or many, or as a class when expanded; others skip it.

>TRBD2|TRBV29-1|NA|TRBJ2-1
CSVLTSGGAWQFF
TGCAGCGTTCTCACTAGCGGGGGGGCGTGGCAGTTCTTC
>NA|TRBV7-8|NA|TRBJ1-1
CASSLVSRQVNTEAFF
TGTGCCAGCAGCTTAGTTTCGAGACAAGTGAACACTGAAGCTTTCTTT
>NA|TRBV7-3|NA|TRBJ2-3
CASSLTAISTDTQYF
TGTGCCAGCAGCTTAACTGCGATTAGCACAGATACGCAGTATTTT
>TRBD1|TRBV18|NA|TRBJ1-1
CASSPLWGQGENTEAFF
TGTGCCAGCTCACCTCTATGGGGACAGGGGGAGAACACTGAAGCTTTCTTT
>TRBD2|TRBV18|NA|TRBJ2-7
CASSREGYEQYF
TGTGCCAGCTCCCGGGAGGGCTACGAGCAGTACTTC
>NA|TRBV11-2|once|TRBJ2-2
CASSLQVSNTGELFF
TGTGCCAGCAGCTTACAGGTCTCGAACACCGGGGAGCTGTTTTTT
>TRBD1|TRBV7-2|NA|TRBJ1-2
CASSPQGAGGYGYTF
TGTGCCAGCAGCCCGCAGGGGGCAGGCGGGTATGGCTACACCTTC
>NA|TRBV27|NA|TRBJ2-7
CASSSRGRRAGSYEQYF
TGTGCCAGCAGTTCCCGCGGGCGGAGGGCCGGGAGCTACGAGCAGTACTTC
>NA|TRBV6-6|NA|TRBJ2-3
CASSPAGGGRLTQYF
TGTGCCAGCAGCCCGGCTGGGGGGGGGCGTCTTACGCAGTATTTT
>TRBD1|TRBV5-1|NA|TRBJ2-3
CASRTGGPEDTQYF
TGCGCCAGCAGAACAGGGGGCCCGGAAGATACGCAGTATTTT
>NA|TRBV5-1|few|TRBJ1-2
CASSLGDDGYTF
TGCGCCAGCAGCTTGGGAGATGATGGCTACACCTTC
>TRBD1|TRBV4-3|few|TRBJ1-1
CASSSTGVTEAFF
TGCGCCAGCAGTTCAACAGGGGTTACTGAAGCTTTCTTT
>NA|TRBV6-5|NA|TRBJ1-5
CASRLQGNQPQHF
TGTGCCAGCAGACTCCAGGGGAATCAGCCCCAGCATTTT
>TRBD2|TRBV10-3|NA|TRBJ2-4
CAISERSSGGKNIQYF
TGTGCCATCAGTGAAAGGTCTAGCGGAGGGAAAAACATTCAGTACTTC
>NA|TRBV7-2|NA|TRBJ1-2
CASNPGQGNYGYTF
TGTGCCAGCAACCCCGGGCAGGGGAACTATGGCTACACCTTC
>NA|TRBV30|NA|TRBJ1-2
CAWSVRGGYTF
TGTGCCTGGAGTGTTAGAGGTGGCTACACCTTC
>TRBD1|TRBV28|NA|TRBJ1-2
CASSTGQGPYGYTF
TGTGCCAGCAGCACCGGACAGGGACCCTATGGCTACACCTTC
>NA|TRBV5-8|NA|TRBJ2-5
CASRRGTPEETQYF
TGTGCCAGCAGACGGGGGACTCCAGAAGAGACCCAGTACTTC
>TRBD2|TRBV7-2|NA|TRBJ2-5
CASSLVGLRELETQYF
TGTGCCAGCAGCTTAGTGGGTTTGCGGGAGTTGGAGACCCAGTACTTC
>TRBD2|TRBV4-3|NA|TRBJ2-7
CASSPGVAGDYEQYF
TGCGCCAGCAGCCCGGGGGTAGCGGGAGACTACGAGCAGTACTTC
>TRBD2|TRBV7-9|NA|TRBJ2-1
CASSFASGIYNEQFF
TGTGCCAGCAGCTTCGCTAGCGGGATTTACAATGAGCAGTTCTTC
>TRBD1|TRBV15|NA|TRBJ2-1
CATSGRQGSAPSYNEQFF
TGTGCCACCAGCGGAAGACAGGGAAGTGCACCCTCCTACAATGAGCAGTTCTTC
>NA|TRBV7-9|NA|TRBJ1-5
CASSLASGGDQPQHF
TGTGCCAGCAGCTTAGCGAGTGGGGGGGATCAGCCCCAGCATTTT
>TRBD1|TRBV7-2|NA|TRBJ2-1
CASSLFRQGSSYNEQFF
TGTGCCAGCAGCTTATTCAGACAGGGAAGCTCCTACAATGAGCAGTTCTTC
>NA|TRBV6-5|NA|TRBJ1-6
CASSYGGTNSPLHF
TGTGCCAGCAGTTATGGGGGGACTAATTCACCCCTCCACTTT
>TRBD1|TRBV29-1|few|TRBJ1-2
CSGGQGGLYGYTF
TGCAGCGGTGGACAGGGAGGGCTCTATGGCTACACCTTC
>TRBD1|TRBV14|NA|TRBJ2-5
CASSQDPTGVGKTQYF
TGTGCCAGCAGCCAAGATCCCACAGGGGTAGGAAAGACCCAGTACTTC
>NA|TRBV2|NA|TRBJ1-1
CASSDREGTEAFF
TGTGCCAGCAGTGACAGGGAGGGGACTGAAGCTTTCTTT
>NA|TRBV28|NA|TRBJ1-2
CASRRQSDGYTF
TGTGCCAGCAGGCGACAGTCCGATGGCTACACCTTC
>NA|TRBV6-1|NA|TRBJ2-7
CASSEVNRYEQYF
TGTGCCAGCAGTGAAGTCAACAGATACGAGCAGTACTTC
>NA|TRBV7-2|NA|TRBJ1-2
CASSPDRTINYGYTF
TGTGCCAGCAGCCCCGACAGAACGATAAACTATGGCTACACCTTC
>TRBD2|TRBV15|NA|TRBJ2-5
CATSNRGGRETQYF
TGTGCCACCAGTAACCGGGGGGGCCGAGAGACCCAGTACTTC
>TRBD1|TRBV7-9|NA|TRBJ1-3
CASSSDRVSGNTIYF
TGTGCCAGCAGCTCGGACAGGGTTAGCGGAAACACCATATATTTT
>NA|TRBV6-5|NA|TRBJ2-3
CASSYTHLEDTQYF
TGTGCCAGCAGTTACACTCATCTAGAGGATACGCAGTATTTT
>NA|TRBV7-9|NA|TRBJ1-2
CSSSLRALPNYGYTF
TGTTCCAGCAGCTTGAGGGCCCTCCCCAACTATGGCTACACCTTC
>NA|TRBV7-3|few|TRBJ2-7
CASSFGGGEQYF
TGTGCCAGCAGCTTCGGGGGTGGCGAGCAGTACTTC
>TRBD1|TRBV28|NA|TRBJ1-1
CASRADRGLSRTEAFF
TGTGCCAGCAGGGCCGACAGGGGGCTGAGTAGGACTGAAGCTTTCTTT
>NA|TRBV4-3|NA|TRBJ1-5
CASSRRYQEGNQPQHF
TGCGCCAGCAGCCGTCGGTATCAGGAAGGCAATCAGCCCCAGCATTTT
>NA|TRBV11-2|NA|TRBJ1-1
CASATGLNTEAFF
TGTGCCAGCGCAACAGGGCTGAACACTGAAGCTTTCTTT
>NA|TRBV6-1|NA|TRBJ2-7
CASSEARVENEQYF
TGTGCCAGCAGTGAAGCTCGGGTGGAGAACGAGCAGTACTTC
>NA|TRBV10-1|NA|TRBJ1-4
CASSESWTQGNNEKLFF
TGCGCCAGCAGTGAGTCGTGGACCCAGGGGAATAATGAAAAACTGTTTTTT
>TRBD1|TRBV5-5|NA|TRBJ1-3
CASSPGQGRYPYSGNTIYF
TGTGCCAGCAGCCCAGGACAGGGGCGCTATCCCTACTCTGGAAACACCATATATTTT
>NA|TRBV30|NA|TRBJ1-5
CAWSDWGVGNQPQHF
TGTGCCTGGAGTGATTGGGGGGTTGGCAATCAGCCCCAGCATTTT
>NA|TRBV9|NA|TRBJ2-4
CASSVDYAGNIQYF
TGTGCCAGCAGCGTAGATTACGCTGGCAACATTCAGTACTTC
>NA|TRBV4-3|NA|TRBJ2-2
CASSRGVANTGELFF
TGCGCCAGCAGTAGAGGAGTCGCGAACACCGGGGAGCTGTTTTTT
>NA|TRBV6-5|NA|TRBJ2-5
CASSATGKETQYF
TGTGCCAGCAGTGCGACAGGAAAAGAGACCCAGTACTTC
>NA|TRBV7-2|NA|TRBJ2-7
CASSLDSLYSYEQYF
TGTGCCAGCAGCTTAGACAGTCTTTACTCCTACGAGCAGTACTTC
>TRBD2|TRBV2|NA|TRBJ2-2
CASSVGLAGGFSTGELFF
TGTGCCAGCAGTGTGGGACTAGCGGGGGGGTTCTCCACCGGGGAGCTGTTTTTT
>NA|TRBV7-6|NA|TRBJ2-2
CASSPRVTGELFF
TGTGCCAGCAGCCCCAGGGTTACCGGGGAGCTGTTTTTT
>TRBD1|TRBV10-3|NA|TRBJ2-5
CAIAGGAETQYF
TGTGCCATCGCAGGGGGAGCAGAGACCCAGTACTTC
>TRBD2|TRBV5-6|NA|TRBJ2-1
CASSLSPRAGTYNEQFF
TGTGCCAGCAGCTTATCTCCCAGAGCGGGAACCTACAATGAGCAGTTCTTC
>NA|TRBV19|NA|TRBJ2-2
CASRTVNRYTGELFF
TGTGCCAGTAGGACCGTGAACAGGTACACCGGGGAGCTGTTTTTT
>TRBD1|TRBV10-3|NA|TRBJ2-7
CAIAGTDNHEQYF
TGTGCCATCGCCGGGACAGACAACCACGAGCAGTACTTC
>NA|TRBV18|NA|TRBJ2-7
CASSPPRGSYEQYF
TGTGCCAGCTCACCACCGAGGGGGTCCTACGAGCAGTACTTC
>TRBD1|TRBV9|NA|TRBJ1-4
CASSVEDRGGEKLFF
TGTGCCAGCAGCGTAGAGGACAGGGGCGGTGAAAAACTGTTTTTT
>NA|TRBV7-2|few|TRBJ1-2
CASSLIAGRDYGYTF
TGTGCCAGCAGCTTAATCGCGGGCCGTGACTATGGCTACACCTTC
>NA|TRBV7-6|NA|TRBJ1-3
CASSTEGNTIYF
TGTGCCAGCAGCACAGAGGGTAACACCATATATTTT
>TRBD1|TRBV7-9|NA|TRBJ2-5
CASSQTGGQETQYF
TGTGCCAGCAGCCAAACAGGGGGCCAAGAGACCCAGTACTTC
>TRBD1|TRBV6-5|NA|TRBJ2-5
CASKGGAFVETQYF
TGTGCCAGCAAAGGGGGCGCATTTGTTGAGACCCAGTACTTC
>NA|TRBV4-1|few|TRBJ1-2
CASSQDRGNYGYTF
TGCGCCAGCAGCCAAGACAGGGGTAACTATGGCTACACCTTC